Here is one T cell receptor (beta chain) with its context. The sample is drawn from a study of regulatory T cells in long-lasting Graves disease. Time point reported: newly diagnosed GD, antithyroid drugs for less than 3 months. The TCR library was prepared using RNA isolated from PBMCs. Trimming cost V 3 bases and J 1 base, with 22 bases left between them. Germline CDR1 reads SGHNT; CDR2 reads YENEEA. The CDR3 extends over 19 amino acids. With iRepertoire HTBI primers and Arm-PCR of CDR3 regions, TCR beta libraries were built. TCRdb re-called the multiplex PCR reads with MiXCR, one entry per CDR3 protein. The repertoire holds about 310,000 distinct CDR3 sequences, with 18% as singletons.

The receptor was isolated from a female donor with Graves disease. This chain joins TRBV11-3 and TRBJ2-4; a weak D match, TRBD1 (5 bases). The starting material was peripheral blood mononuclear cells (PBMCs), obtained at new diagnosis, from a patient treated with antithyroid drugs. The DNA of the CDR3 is TGTGCCAGCAGCTTTAGGCAGGGCGCTCCGGGCCGGGCCAAAAACATTCAGTACTTC. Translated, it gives CASSFRQGAPGRAKNIQYF.